The clone carrying this T cell receptor (beta chain) was picked up many times. What it binds is not known. Molecular barcoded adaptors covering alpha/delta and beta/gamma chains were used on approximately 440 ng RNA. MiXCR, applied by TCRdb to the reads, yields one record per CDR3 protein. This table has more than 20,000 distinct CDR3 sequences, 20% appearing once. This sample is drawn from a study of read filtering for tumor transcriptome and immune sequencing. Study at large: By R-ISS, stages I, II and III held around 8, 15 and 7 patients.

Germline CDR1 MNHEY, CDR2 SMNVEV (reference sequence). The CDR3 totals 15 residues. V lost 3 bases and J lost 7; bases outside the gene matches: 5. Study observations and caveats: RNA-seq captured clonotypes less deeply and reliably than IR-seq.

The sequenced sample was a population of CD138-negative cells sorted from bone marrow. The sequence was obtained from a donor at least 40 years old with multiple myeloma. This sequence joins TRBV27 and TRBJ1-4; TRBD1 matches 10 bases. CDR3 DNA sequence: TGTGCCAGCAGTTTCCTGACAGGGGGCCCTGAAAAACTGTTTTTT. It translates to CASSFLTGGPEKLFF.